The clone carrying this T cell receptor beta chain has a handful of counts. The ends were cut back, 2 bases at V and 0 bases at J, with 11 bases in the middle. There are 16 residues in the CDR3. Germline V gene data show CDR1 as KGHSH and CDR2 as LQKENI. TCRdb re-called the RT-PCR reads with MiXCR, one entry per CDR3 protein. This sample carries 150,000 or so distinct CDR3 sequences, 24% of them seen once, and the ten largest clones take about 25%. This specimen belongs to a study of patients and donors after allogeneic stem cell transplantation. The sample consisted of blood, either unsorted or a sorted T cell fraction (not recorded which). V is TRBV18 and J is TRBJ2-1, with no clear D. The clonotype comes from a human donor who was either an allogeneic HSCT recipient or a stem cell or donor lymphocyte infusion donor (not recorded which). It is not recorded whose cells these are; they may come from a transplant donor. The CDR3 DNA follows: TGTGCCAGCTCACCATCTCCCGGGTCCTCCTACAATGAGCAGTTCTTC. It encodes CASSPSPGSSYNEQFF.